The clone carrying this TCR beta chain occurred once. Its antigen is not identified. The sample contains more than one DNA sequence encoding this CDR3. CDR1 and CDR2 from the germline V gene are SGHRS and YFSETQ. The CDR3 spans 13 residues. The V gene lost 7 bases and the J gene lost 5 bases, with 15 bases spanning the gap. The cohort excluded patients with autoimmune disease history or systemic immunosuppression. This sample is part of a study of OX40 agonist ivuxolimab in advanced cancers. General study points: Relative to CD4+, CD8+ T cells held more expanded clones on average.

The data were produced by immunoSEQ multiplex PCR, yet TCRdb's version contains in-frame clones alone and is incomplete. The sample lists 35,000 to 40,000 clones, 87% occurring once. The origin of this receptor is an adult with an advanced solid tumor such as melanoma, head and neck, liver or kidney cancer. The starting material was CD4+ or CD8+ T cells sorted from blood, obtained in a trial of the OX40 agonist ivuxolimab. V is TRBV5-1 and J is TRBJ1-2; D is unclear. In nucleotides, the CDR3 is TGCGCCAGCGGTGCCGTGGGAGCGTATGGCTACACCTTC. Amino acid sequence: CASGAVGAYGYTF.